This T cell receptor (beta chain) appears in the sequencing data of a study of cytomegalovirus exposure and HLA in healthy donors. The CDR3 has 13 residues. CDR1 is SQVTM, CDR2 ANQGSEA, per germline. V lost 7 bases to trimming and J lost 5 bases, with 15 bases between them. The PCR was carried out with 60 Vbeta primers and 13 Jbeta primers. Using immunoSEQ multiplex PCR, the repertoire was profiled, and TCRdb retains in-frame clones only, with some absent. Among roughly 130,000 clones, about 81% were seen once, and the ten largest hold over 4.5%. The TCR comes from a woman between 40 and 50 years old in good health and CMV-seropositive. J is TRBJ2-1 and V is TRBV29-1; maybe TRBD1 (5 bases). Sequenced material: PBMCs. The CDR3 DNA is TGCAGCGGGGGCAACGAGCATAACAATGAGCAGTTCTTC. It is translated as CSGGNEHNNEQFF.